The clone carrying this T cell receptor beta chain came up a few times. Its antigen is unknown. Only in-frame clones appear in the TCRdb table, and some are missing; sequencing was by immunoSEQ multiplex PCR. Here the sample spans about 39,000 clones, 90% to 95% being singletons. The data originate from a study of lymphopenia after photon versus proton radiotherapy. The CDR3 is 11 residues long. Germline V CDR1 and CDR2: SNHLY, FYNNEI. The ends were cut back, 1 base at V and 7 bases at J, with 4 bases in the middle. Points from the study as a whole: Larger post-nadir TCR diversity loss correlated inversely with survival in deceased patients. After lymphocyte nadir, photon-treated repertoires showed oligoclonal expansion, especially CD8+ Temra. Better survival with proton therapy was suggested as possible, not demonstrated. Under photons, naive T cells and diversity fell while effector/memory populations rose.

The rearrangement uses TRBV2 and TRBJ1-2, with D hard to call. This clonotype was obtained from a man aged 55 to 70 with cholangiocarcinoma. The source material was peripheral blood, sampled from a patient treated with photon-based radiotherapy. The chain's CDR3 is CASSEDGGYTF. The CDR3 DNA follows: TGTGCCAGCAGTGAAGACGGTGGCTACACCTTC.